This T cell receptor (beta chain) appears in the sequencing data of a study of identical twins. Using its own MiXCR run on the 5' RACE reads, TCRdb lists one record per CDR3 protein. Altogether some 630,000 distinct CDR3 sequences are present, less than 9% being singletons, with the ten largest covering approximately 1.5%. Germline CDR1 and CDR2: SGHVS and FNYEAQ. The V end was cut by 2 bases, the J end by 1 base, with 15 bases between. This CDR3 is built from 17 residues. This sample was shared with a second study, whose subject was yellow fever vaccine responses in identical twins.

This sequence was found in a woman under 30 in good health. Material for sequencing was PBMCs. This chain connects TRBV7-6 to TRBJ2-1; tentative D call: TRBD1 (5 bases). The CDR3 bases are TGTGCCAGCAGCTTATCAATCAGGGCTCCATCCTACAATGAGCAGTTCTTC. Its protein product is CASSLSIRAPSYNEQFF.